This TCR beta chain was retrieved from a study of CXCR3-negative and CXCR3-positive naive CD8 T cells (dated by TCRdb to the late 2010s). Turning to the overall study: In total, 130 million to 150 million TRB reads were obtained, corresponding to roughly 1.5 +/- 0.3 million reads per library. Data from 11 donors, pooled across two independent experiments, went into the diversity and physicochemical repertoire analyses. TRBV-TRBJ cluster analysis included naive subsets from roughly 5 donors and memory cells from 3 donors. The paper's findings and limits, for the study overall: Surface CD5, linked to self-reactivity in mice, was comparable between naive subsets; TCR interaction strength was therefore also inferred from TRB CDR3 physicochemical properties. TRB CDR3s from CXCR3-positive naive cells showed higher hydrophobicity (lower Kidera factor 4), lower energy, and higher strength and volume indices than CXCR3-negative naive cells. Comparably high repertoire diversity was found in both naive subsets, whereas much lower repertoire diversity was found in memory CD8+ T cells. Because CXCR3 expression was partially decreased after cryopreservation, freshly isolated PBMCs were used for most assays. TRBV-TRBJ usage was similar between naive CXCR3-negative and CXCR3-positive cells from the same donor, while memory cells showed distinct patterns.

Data came from a NextSeq 550. The Human TCR Profiling Kit (MiLaboratory) was used to make UMI-labeled 5' RACE TRB cDNA libraries. The full amount of extracted RNA was used for cDNA synthesis, and the full amount of resulting cDNA was used for PCR amplification. Libraries were prepared in parallel with an identical number of PCR cycles. The original methods were these. MIGEC and MiXCR extracted about 50,000 +/- 9,200 unique UMI-labeled TRB cDNA molecules per library, requiring at least two reads per UMI. On average, about 40,000 +/- 10,000 functional in-frame TRB CDR3 nucleotide clonotypes lacking stop codons were found per library. After downsampling to 5000 UMI-labeled TRB molecules per sample, diversity metrics, including normalized Shannon-Wiener and Chao1, were computed in VDJtools. VDJtools computed clonotype-size-weighted physicochemical properties of the central five CDR3 residues: interaction energy, strength, volume and Kidera factor 4. TCRdb reprocessed the reads and provides one entry for every CDR3 protein sequence; no DNA is given. These V and J calls originate from TCRdb's pipeline instead of the authors' own analysis. This sample's table carries about 5,900 distinct CDR3 sequences. Jointly, the top ten make up about 1.5% of the sample.

A word on this clonotype: Its antigen is still unknown.

Each CD8+ T cell subset was flow-sorted in triplicate, and approximately 280,000 cells per subset were placed directly into RLT lysis buffer. To keep memory contaminants out, a stringent definition of naive CD8+ T cells was applied: CD45RO-CCR7+CD27+CD95-. Peripheral blood mononuclear cells were isolated from buffy coats by standard density gradient centrifugation. A FACSAria III was used to flow-sort naive CD8+ T cells into CXCR3-negative and CXCR3-positive populations. An RNeasy Mini Kit was used to extract total RNA from the sorted cells. CDR3 length: 14 amino acids, cysteine to phenylalanine. No DNA sequence was recorded. The germline V gene specifies SGHRS as CDR1 and YFSETQ as CDR2.

The sample was naive CXCR3+ CD8+ T cells from blood. Taken with the paper, the label for cell subset or site translates to: CD45RO-CCR7+CD27+CD95- naive CD8+ T cells expressing CXCR3 (TNR3+). The TCR originated in a human donor in good health. Some clones in this sample may be carry-over from other donors' samples. The chain employs TRBV5-1 and TRBJ2-7. CDR3 sequence: CASGRLANSYEQYF.